These 3 T cell receptor beta chains share one sample of origin, sequenced in a study of PD-1 blockade in classical Hodgkin lymphoma. Sample time point: cycle 4 day 1 (C4D1), after less than 7 weeks of nivolumab. Every patient had relapsed following autologous stem cell transplantation, and cohorts differed in brentuximab vedotin exposure. Measured with immunoSEQ multiplex PCR; TCRdb has only the in-frame clones, and not every one. Found here are over 50,000 clones, about 89% of them singletons; the top ten hold roughly 7.1%. The specimen comprised peripheral blood mononuclear cells (PBMCs), sampled before the fourth cycle of nivolumab. These receptors originate from a human donor with classical Hodgkin lymphoma.

The chain combines TRBV7-3 with TRBJ2-5; 8 bases map to TRBD1. Germline V gives CDR1 SGHTA, CDR2 FQGTGA. The trim removed 2 bases at V and 2 bases at J, leaving 10 bases unmatched. The CDR3 covers 17 residues. CDR3 coding DNA: TGTGCCAGCAGCTTATCGGGCAGGGGGCGCCCACAAGAGACCCAGTACTTC. It encodes CASSLSGRGRPQETQYF.

Points on this clone: This could be a read error, since a much larger clone is one nucleotide away. The sample holds other DNA sequences that translate to the same CDR3. This chain connects TRBV5-1 to TRBJ2-2, with D perhaps TRBD1 or TRBD2 (5 bases each). Trimming stripped 2 bases from V and 4 bases from J, with 12 bases between. This CDR3 has 15 amino acids. Germline V CDR1 and CDR2: SGHRS, YFSETQ. Here the CDR3 reads CASSFGRAGTGELFF. CDR3 nucleotides: TGCGCCAGCAGCTTCGGCAGGGCGGGCACCGGGGAGCTGTTTTTT.

V is TRBV5-4 and J is TRBJ2-3; perhaps D is TRBD1 or TRBD2 (5 bases each). With 3 bases removed from V and 0 bases from J, the gap between germline ends came to 20 bases. Germline V gene data show CDR1 as SGHNT and CDR2 as YYREEE (reference sequence). The CDR3 loop spans 18 amino acids. CDR3 loop: CASSSSARGSASTDTQYF. The CDR3 bases are TGTGCCAGCAGCTCTTCCGCTAGGGGTAGCGCGAGCACAGATACGCAGTATTTT. The full variable domain, completed using reference TRBV5-4 and TRBJ2-3, is ETGVTQSPTHLIKTRGQQVTLRCSSQSGHNTVSWYQQALGQGPQFIFQYYREEENGRGNFPPRFSGLQFPNYSSELNVNALELDDSALYLCASSSSARGSASTDTQYFGPGTRLTVL.